The source of this TCR beta chain is a study of cytomegalovirus exposure and HLA in healthy donors. This CDR3 is built from 14 residues. Trimming removed 5 bases at V and 4 bases at J, with 13 bases between. The germline V gene encodes CDR1 SGHRS and CDR2 YFSETQ. The PCR was carried out with 60 Vbeta primers and 13 Jbeta primers. Method: immunoSEQ multiplex PCR; TCRdb's copy keeps in-frame clones and lacks some. The sample includes more than 90,000 clones, roughly 69% seen only once; the top ten take about 2%. The gene calls are TRBV5-1 and TRBJ2-1; a weak D match, TRBD2 (6 bases). This TCR was sampled from a woman aged 25-40 years in good health and CMV-seronegative. Material: PBMCs. CDR3 sequence (DNA): TGCGCCAGCAGACCCCGGGAGAAGTACAATGAGCAGTTCTTC. Protein product: CASRPREKYNEQFF.